This entry describes one T cell receptor (beta chain). Its antigen has not been determined. No base quality values were provided; no much bigger clone lies one nucleotide off. The data originate from a study of beta chain features in type 1 diabetes (dated by TCRdb to between 2017 and 2018). Describing the broader study: No differences in mean age, gender distribution, total cell number or subset yield were found between patients and healthy donors. A total of approximately 100,000,000 sorted cells were examined across all samples, and the number of cells per subset was strongly correlated with RNA yield. In the study, recently diagnosed type 1 diabetes patients and matched healthy donors were compared on the TCRB repertoires of their sorted circulating CD4+ T cell subsets. Naive and central memory subsets were obtained from all 28 donors, but regulatory and stem cell-like memory subsets were isolated from only 8 patients and roughly 8 healthy donors.

The study at large found these results: Sequencing cDNA rather than genomic DNA could over-represent highly expressing activated cells, although activation and CD3 levels did not differ between groups. Because the HLA sub-analyses included only small numbers of individuals, any influence of HLA type on TCRB rearrangement was left unresolved. Fewer insertions and more nucleotide deletions at VDJ recombination sites were observed in patients with type 1 diabetes, implying thymic rearrangement abnormalities. Naive, central memory and regulatory TCRB repertoires appeared to be more alike among patients than among healthy donors. Shorter templates might be favored by PCR, yet because patient and control samples were amplified and corrected together, any such skew would affect both groups equally. Type 1 diabetes patients showed a moderate but significant shortening of TCRB CDR3 length in all four CD4+ subsets.

From each donor, a single peripheral blood sample of about 110 mL on average was drawn into heparinised tubes. A BD FACSAria II and a panel including CD45RO, CCR7, CD25, CD127, CD95 and CD27 were used to sort naive, central memory, regulatory and stem cell-like memory CD4+ T cells. Purity was above 95% for every sorted population. PBMCs were isolated right away by Lymphoprep density gradient centrifugation and were stained directly, without culture. Samples were stained and sorted in pairs, with one healthy donor and one patient per experiment, so that batch effects were minimized. The entire amount of isolated RNA was reverse transcribed using the High Capacity cDNA Reverse Transcription Kit, so the sequenced TCRB transcripts were expressed ones. Deep immunoSEQ sequencing was performed on naive, central memory and regulatory T cell samples, with an average of roughly 3.3 million total reads per sample. Sorted cells were lysed in RLT buffer, and RNA was extracted using DNase-treated RNeasy Micro or Mini kits according to cell number. To prevent cross-contamination, each cell subset was processed individually, whereas patient and healthy donor samples were processed jointly. The immunoSEQ multiplex PCR was used to amplify TCRB sequences from cDNA, generating 87-bp fragments that spanned the CDR3 region. The amplicons were sequenced using the Illumina HiSeq platform. In the authors' own workflow: PCR bias was computationally corrected using synthetic template baselines, reads within Hamming distance 2 were collapsed, and singletons that could not be merged were discarded. Reads were aligned against IMGT so that V, D and J genes, CDR3 length and insertions or deletions at six rearrangement sites could be assigned. Within each subset, clonotype counts were normalized to the number of sorted cells before true diversity and Gini coefficients were calculated with the tcR R package. The overlap coefficient, calculated on TCRB nucleotide sequences, was used to measure repertoire sharing. TCRdb carries this immuneACCESS record with in-frame sequences only. Its versions omit some clonotypes, under half of them owing to an unresolved V gene in the studies checked, with the rest unexplained. That table gives V, J and clone size, and the DNA gave D and trimming. The sample table holds 200,000 to 250,000 clones, of which 27% were seen once. Together, the top ten hold 3.5% to 4% of the sample.

The CDR3 starts with the cysteine, ends with the phenylalanine, and has 17 residues. The read is trimmed to its CDR3 DNA, 51 bases read in frame from base 1. Per the germline V gene (reference sequence), LNHNV is the CDR1 and YYDKDF is the CDR2. Relative to germline, V is missing 5 bases and J is missing 0 bases, with 10 bases of the junction outside any gene match. Sequencing was performed on central memory CD4+ T cells from blood. Here the chain combines TRBV15 and TRBJ2-3, with 8 bases in between that match TRBD2. This receptor was obtained from a young man in good health. This receptor carries the CDR3 CATSESGTRVSTDTQYF. The sequenced DNA: TGTGCCACCAGCGAATCCGGGACTAGGGTTAGCACAGATACGCAGTATTTT. The entire variable domain, with the stretches around the CDR3 drawn from the reference TRBV15 and TRBJ2-3 proteins, is DAMVIQNPRYQVTQFGKPVTLSCSQTLNHNVMYWYQQKSSQAPKLLFHYYDKDFNNEADTPDNFQSRRPNTSFCFLDIRSPGLGDTAMYLCATSESGTRVSTDTQYFGPGTRLTVL.